The 19 T cell receptor beta chains given below trace back to one sample, sequenced in a study of cytomegalovirus exposure and HLA in healthy donors. The PCR was carried out with 60 Vbeta primers and 13 Jbeta primers. Here immunoSEQ multiplex PCR was the method, and the copy in TCRdb shows in-frame clones only, minus some. The sample records roughly 140,000 clones, roughly a tenth being singletons. Sequenced sample: PBMCs. The receptors were gathered from a male donor in good health and CMV-seronegative.

The chain employs TRBV28 and TRBJ2-1; TRBD2 aligns across 11 bases. CDR3 size: 16 residues. The ends lost 5 bases at V and 0 bases at J; junction bases unmatched: 3. Germline CDR1 is MDHEN and CDR2 is SYDVKM. The CDR3, as DNA: TGTGCCAGCAGTCCCGGGACTAGCGGCTCCTACAATGAGCAGTTCTTC. This codes for CASSPGTSGSYNEQFF.

This clone was seen only a few times. Lacking the conserved final phenylalanine or tryptophan, this CDR3 likely reflects a read error. J is TRBJ1-1 and V is TRBV7-2; 9 bases match TRBD1. Germline CDR1 is SGHTA and CDR2 is FQGNSA. Germline trimming cut 5 bases from V and 6 bases from J; bases unmatched to any gene: 13. This CDR3 is built from 16 residues. The CDR3 DNA follows: TGTGCCAGCAGCCGCCTCGGGACAGGGTTAATTTCTGAAGCTTTCTCT. Its protein is CASSRLGTGLISEAFS.

This clone appeared a few times. The gene calls are TRBV7-9 and TRBJ1-1; the D gene is possibly TRBD1 (6 bases). The germline V and J ends were trimmed by 5 bases and 4 bases, with 14 bases remaining between them. CDR3 length: 14 amino acids. CDR1 is SEHNR, CDR2 FQNEAQ, per germline (reference sequence). The CDR3 sequence: CASSPLQGSTEAFF. The CDR3 DNA reads TGTGCCAGCAGCCCCTTGCAGGGGAGCACTGAAGCTTTCTTT.

This clone was seen a few times. This chain connects TRBV13 to TRBJ2-3; D is undetermined. CDR1 and CDR2 from the germline V gene are PRHDT and FYEKMQ (reference sequence). The CDR3 covers 11 residues. Trimming removed 5 bases from V and 6 bases from J, with 6 bases in between. The DNA for the CDR3 is TGTGCCAGCAGCCCCCGGGATACGCAGTATTTT. Translating gives CASSPRDTQYF. The whole variable domain, remainder taken from reference TRBV13 and TRBJ2-3, is AAGVIQSPRHLIKEKRETATLKCYPIPRHDTVYWYQQGPGQDPQFLISFYEKMQSDKGSIPDRFSAQQFSDYHSELNMSSLELGDSALYFCASSPRDTQYFGPGTRLTVL.

This chain connects TRBV30 to TRBJ1-4; D is perhaps TRBD1 (6 bases). V lost 2 bases and J lost 11, with 15 bases in between. The CDR3 is 13 amino acids. Germline V lookup: CDR1 GTSNPN, CDR2 SVGIG (reference sequence). The CDR3 spells CAWSRGAQGKLFF. The CDR3 coding sequence is TGTGCCTGGAGTCGGGGGGCCCAAGGGAAACTGTTTTTT.

This clone was seen only a few times. The chain uses TRBV19 and TRBJ2-7, with 7 nucleotides matching TRBD1. V lost 5 bases and J lost 3; bases outside the gene matches: 4. Germline V CDR1 and CDR2: LNHDA, SQIVND (reference sequence). This CDR3 has 13 amino acids. As DNA, the CDR3 is TGTGCCAGTAGTTTTGGACAGGACTACGAGCAGTACTTC. This translates into CASSFGQDYEQYF.

V gene TRBV19 combines with J gene TRBJ2-2; 7 bases match TRBD2. There are 15 residues in the CDR3. Germline V gene lookup returns CDR1 LNHDA and CDR2 SQIVND (reference sequence). Trimming removed 3 bases from V and 4 bases from J; junction bases left unmatched: 5. The CDR3 reads CASSIYSGGTGELFF. The CDR3 region has the DNA TGTGCCAGTAGTATTTATTCGGGGGGCACCGGGGAGCTGTTTTTT.

This chain uses TRBV6-6 with TRBJ2-1; TRBD2 aligns across 8 bases. V lost 2 bases and J lost 7; bases outside the gene matches: 10. CDR3 length: 16 residues. Per germline, CDR1 MNHNY and CDR2 SVGAGI (reference sequence). CDR3 coding DNA: TGTGCCAGCAGTTACCCGACTAGCGAAAGTAGGAATGAGCAGTTCTTC. This gives the protein CASSYPTSESRNEQFF.

This clone was detected only a few times. This chain links TRBV6-5 with TRBJ2-7; tentatively, D is TRBD2 (5 bases). The germline gives CDR1 MNHEY, CDR2 SVGAGI. Trimming removed 3 bases at V and 9 bases at J, with 15 bases between. The length of the CDR3 is 13 residues. The CDR3 is CASSYFRGLGQYF. DNA for the CDR3: TGTGCCAGCAGTTATTTTCGGGGATTGGGGCAGTACTTC.

Notes on this clone: Relative to the germline gene, one junction end is altered; a read error may explain this. The genes are TRBV28 and TRBJ1-2, with TRBD1 as a possible D gene (5 bases). The CDR3 extends over 13 amino acids. Germline V gene sequence: CDR1 MDHEN, CDR2 SYDVKM. The CDR3, as DNA: TGTGCCGGCAGTCCGACAGCCAGGCTTCCCTACACCTTC. Translating it yields CAGSPTARLPYTF.

The chain couples TRBV5-8 to TRBJ2-1, with D unresolved. Between the trimmed V and J ends, which lost 1 base and 3 bases, there was a span of 8 bases. The CDR3 covers 14 residues. The germline V gene has CDR1 SGHTS and CDR2 YDEGEE. CDR3: CASSLLASYNEQFF. CDR3 DNA sequence: TGTGCCAGCAGCTTGCTGGCCAGCTACAATGAGCAGTTCTTC.

This clone has a handful of counts. The CDR3 coding sequence is TGTGCCAGCAGCTTACGCCCGGCAGGGTTGTCCTATGGCTACACCTTC. It yields the protein CASSLRPAGLSYGYTF. The chain carries TRBV11-2 and TRBJ1-2, with D perhaps TRBD1 (5 bases). This CDR3 is built from 16 residues. The V end lost 2 bases, the J end lost 4 bases, and 17 bases lay between the germline ends. The germline gives CDR1 SGHAT, CDR2 FQNNGV.

This clone was seen more than once but under ten times. The rearrangement links TRBV28 to TRBJ2-7; 8 bases align to TRBD2. The V gene's germline CDR1 is MDHEN and CDR2 SYDVKM. The CDR3 is 13 amino acids. The V segment lost 9 bases and the J segment 4 bases; nucleotides outside the gene matches: 8. The DNA of the CDR3 is TGTGCCAGTCGTTTGAGCGGGAGTTACGAGCAGTACTTC. Translation gives CASRLSGSYEQYF.

The J gene is TRBJ1-5, the V gene TRBV5-1; weak D call: TRBD1 (5 bases). CDR1 is SGHRS and CDR2 is YFSETQ in the germline V gene. This CDR3 has 15 residues. The ends were cut back, 1 base at V and 5 bases at J, with 13 bases in the middle. The CDR3 DNA reads TGCGCCAGCAGCTTGACGGGGACTATCGATCAGCCCCAGCATTTT. Translating gives CASSLTGTIDQPQHF.

V gene TRBV27 combines with J gene TRBJ2-5; perhaps TRBD1 as D (5 bases). V dropped 5 bases and J dropped 7 bases, with 17 bases sitting between them. The germline V gene encodes CDR1 MNHEY and CDR2 SMNVEV (reference sequence). This CDR3 is 14 amino acids long. This chain's CDR3 is CASSPAEWGGTQYF. The CDR3 DNA sequence: TGTGCCAGCAGTCCCGCTGAGTGGGGCGGGACCCAGTACTTC.

The chain employs TRBV28 and TRBJ1-5; 9 bases match TRBD1. This CDR3 has 19 amino acids. Germline-derived CDR1 and CDR2 are MDHEN and SYDVKM. V was clipped by 7 bases and J by 6 bases; unmatched bases: 22. CDR3 DNA: TGTGCCAGCATGGGGGGACAGGGAGGTTCATGGTCCTTACTTCAGCCCCAGCATTTT. Amino acid sequence: CASMGGQGGSWSLLQPQHF. The full variable domain, rest sourced from reference TRBV28 and TRBJ1-5, is DVKVTQSSRYLVKRTGEKVFLECVQDMDHENMFWYRQDPGLGLRLIYFSYDVKMKEKGDIPEGYSVSREKKERFSLILESASTNQTSMYLCASMGGQGGSWSLLQPQHFGDGTRLSIL.

This clone was seen more than once but under ten times. The rearrangement uses TRBV30 and TRBJ2-3, with no clear D. V lost 0 bases and J 2 bases, leaving 12 bases between the germline ends. The CDR3 runs 15 residues. Germline CDR1 and CDR2: GTSNPN and SVGIG (reference sequence). For the CDR3, the DNA is TGTGCCTGGAGTGTACCCCAGACACCCACAGATACGCAGTATTTT. Translating gives CAWSVPQTPTDTQYF.

This sequence joins TRBV5-5 and TRBJ2-7; D may be TRBD1 (6 bases). The CDR3 extends over 13 amino acids. CDR1 and CDR2 from the germline V gene are SGHKS and YYEKEE (reference sequence). The germline V and J ends were trimmed by 1 base and 7 bases, with 12 bases remaining between them. The CDR3 DNA sequence: TGTGCCAGCAGCTTGACAGGGTTGGGGGAGCAGTACTTC. Translated: CASSLTGLGEQYF.

The gene calls are TRBV27 and TRBJ1-5; 7 nucleotides align to TRBD1. From germline, CDR1 is MNHEY and CDR2 SMNVEV (reference sequence). The CDR3 has 14 amino acids. J gave up 4 bases and V 5 bases, and 5 bases lay outside the gene matches. CDR3 residues: CASSGDRVNQPQHF. The CDR3 coding sequence is TGTGCCAGCAGTGGAGACAGGGTTAATCAGCCCCAGCATTTT.